This T cell receptor beta chain was retrieved from a study of PD-L1 blockade in urothelial cancer. This clone was picked up a small number of times. The data were produced by immunoSEQ multiplex PCR, yet TCRdb's version contains in-frame clones alone and is incomplete. The table has tens of thousands of clones, roughly nine tenths seen once; the top ten hold 11%. Time point of the sample: pretreatment peripheral blood. The ends lost 7 bases at V and 0 bases at J; junction bases unmatched: 6. Germline loops: CDR1 SGHNT, CDR2 YYREEE (reference sequence). The CDR3 sequence is 15 residues long. The chain employs TRBV5-4 and TRBJ2-2; 7 positions match TRBD1. The sequence was collected from a woman aged 55-70 years with urothelial cancer. The sample here was PBMCs, taken around atezolizumab (anti-PD-L1) treatment. The CDR3 sequence is CASRFDRANTGELFF. DNA of the CDR3: TGTGCCAGCCGTTTCGACAGGGCGAACACCGGGGAGCTGTTTTTT.